A single sample is the source of the 18 T cell receptor beta chains below, sequenced in a study of T cells in Graves' hyperthyroidism and ophthalmopathy. Authors of the study amplified TCR beta CDR3 regions from RNA transcripts. The study used the HTBI primer set for a first-round RT-PCR of the TCR CDR3. TCRdb reanalysed the multiplex PCR reads using MiXCR and keeps one entry per CDR3 protein. The table lists 540,000 or so distinct CDR3 sequences, 46% of them singletons. Sequencing was performed on peripheral blood or thyroid tissue (not recorded which). The receptors were sampled from an adult woman with Graves' disease, either hyperthyroidism or ophthalmopathy (not recorded which).

This clonotype was found a few times. The V and J genes are TRBV4-2 and TRBJ2-7; 8 nucleotides line up with TRBD2. J lost 0 bases, V lost 3 bases, and 4 bases had no gene match. The germline V gene encodes CDR1 LGHNA and CDR2 YNFKEQ. CDR3 length: 15 amino acids. Written as DNA, the CDR3 is TGTGCCAGCAGCCAGGCAACTAGCGGCTCCTACGAGCAGTACTTC. Translating gives CASSQATSGSYEQYF.

This clonotype occurred many times. The J gene is TRBJ2-5, the V gene TRBV28, with D perhaps matching TRBD1 (7 bases). CDR3 length: 17 residues. Germline-derived CDR1 and CDR2 are MDHEN and SYDVKM. Trimming cost V 2 bases and J 5 bases, with 21 bases left between them. The CDR3 is CASSLLGGTDVGETQYF. CDR3 nucleotides: TGTGCCAGCAGTTTACTCGGCGGGACAGACGTCGGGGAGACCCAGTACTTC. Full variable domain (rest looked up from reference TRBV28 and TRBJ2-5): DVKVTQSSRYLVKRTGEKVFLECVQDMDHENMFWYRQDPGLGLRLIYFSYDVKMKEKGDIPEGYSVSREKKERFSLILESASTNQTSMYLCASSLLGGTDVGETQYFGPGTRLLVL.

In this sample, this clonotype turned up a few times. The chain is built from TRBV28 and TRBJ2-5; 11 bases map to TRBD2. The CDR3 sequence is 16 residues long. The germline V gene has CDR1 MDHEN and CDR2 SYDVKM. Trimming took 2 bases from V and 1 from J; bases not matched to a gene: 3. CDR3 in DNA: TGTGCCAGCAGTTTAGGTAGCGGGAGGGCCCAAGAGACCCAGTACTTC. Amino acids: CASSLGSGRAQETQYF.

This clonotype was counted many times. The J gene is TRBJ2-7, the V gene TRBV13; D remains unclear. The CDR3 sequence is 14 residues long. Germline V CDR1 and CDR2: PRHDT, FYEKMQ (reference sequence). With 5 bases removed from V and 5 bases from J, the gap between germline ends came to 16 bases. CDR3 DNA: TGTGCCAGCAGCCCCGAAGCTGCGTTCAACGAGCAGTACTTC. Protein sequence: CASSPEAAFNEQYF.

The gene calls are TRBV15 and TRBJ1-6, with D possibly TRBD1 on 6 matching bases. This CDR3 has 13 amino acids. Germline V gene lookup returns CDR1 LNHNV and CDR2 YYDKDF (reference sequence). Trimming took 10 bases from V and 8 from J, leaving 15 bases between them. The CDR3 DNA follows: TGTGCCATCCAACAGGGTCTGGATTCACCCCTCCACTTT. Protein product: CAIQQGLDSPLHF.

This clonotype was recorded at least ten times. J is TRBJ2-5 and V is TRBV7-2, with D perhaps TRBD2 (5 bases). V was trimmed by 5 bases and J by 0 bases, leaving 16 bases between them. In germline, CDR1 is SGHTA, CDR2 FQGNSA. The CDR3 consists of 16 residues. The CDR3 spells CASSRPPAADQETQYF. CDR3 sequence (DNA): TGTGCCAGCAGCCGACCCCCAGCAGCGGACCAAGAGACCCAGTACTTC.

This clonotype has only a few counts. A much larger clone lies a single base off, so this may be a read error. The genes are TRBV9 and TRBJ1-4, with D possibly matching TRBD1 (6 bases). This CDR3 has 15 residues. Germline values: CDR1 SGDLS, CDR2 YYNGEE. CDR3 sequence: CASGVGGRSEEKLFF. The CDR3 region has the DNA TGTGCCAGCGGCGTGGGGGGCCGGTCGGAAGAAAAACTGTTTTTT. Based on the CDR3 plus reference TRBV9 and TRBJ1-4, the full variable domain is DSGVTQTPKHLITATGQRVTLRCSPRSGDLSVYWYQQSLDQGLQFLIQYYNGEERAKGNILERFSAQQFPDLHSELNLSSLELGDSALYFCASGVGGRSEEKLFFGSGTQLSVL.

The table lists this clonotype with many counts. V and J are TRBV7-3 and TRBJ1-1; the match to TRBD1 covers 8 bases. Germline CDR1 SGHTA, CDR2 FQGTGA. The CDR3 extends over 12 amino acids. Trimming at V came to 5 bases and at J to 11 bases, leaving 7 bases not matched to a gene. Written as DNA, the CDR3 is TGTGCCAGCAGCCCCCAACAGGGGGTGGCTTTCTTT. Translation: CASSPQQGVAFF.

J is TRBJ1-2 and V is TRBV10-3; D might be TRBD1 (5 bases). Germline V gene sequence: CDR1 ENHRY, CDR2 SYGVKD. Deletions cut 6 bases from V and 3 bases from J, with 8 bases between. This CDR3 spans 12 amino acids. CDR3 loop: CAIRGPHYGYTF. The CDR3 DNA reads as TGTGCCATCAGGGGGCCCCACTATGGCTACACCTTC.

This clonotype was seen once. The V and J genes are TRBV7-9 and TRBJ2-1; TRBD1 agrees at 9 bases. In germline, CDR1 is SEHNR, CDR2 FQNEAQ (reference sequence). This CDR3 has 14 amino acids. With 5 bases clipped from V and 7 bases from J, the junction kept 6 bases outside the gene matches. CDR3 nucleotides: TGTGCCAGCAGCACGGGACAGGGCCGGAATGAGCAGTTCTTC. This codes for CASSTGQGRNEQFF.

Written as DNA, the CDR3 is TGTGCCAGCAGCGCCGGGACCCCAGAAAAACTGTTTTTT. The encoded protein is CASSAGTPEKLFF. The chain links TRBV9 to TRBJ1-4; D is perhaps TRBD1 (5 bases). The germline CDR1 and CDR2 sequences are SGDLS and YYNGEE. This CDR3 has 13 amino acids. V gave up 3 bases and J gave up 8 bases, with 11 bases separating them. The full variable domain, with the rest looked up from reference TRBV9 and TRBJ1-4, is DSGVTQTPKHLITATGQRVTLRCSPRSGDLSVYWYQQSLDQGLQFLIQYYNGEERAKGNILERFSAQQFPDLHSELNLSSLELGDSALYFCASSAGTPEKLFFGSGTQLSVL.

This clonotype was counted ten times or more. V and J are TRBV6-6 and TRBJ1-6; D gene uncertain. CDR3 size: 14 residues. Germline V gene lookup returns CDR1 MNHNY and CDR2 SVGAGI (reference sequence). Trimming removed 2 bases at V and 7 bases at J, with 9 bases between. DNA of the CDR3: TGTGCCAGCAGTTACGCAGGAGAGAATTCACCCCTCCACTTT. The encoded protein is CASSYAGENSPLHF.

In the case of this clonotype: The conserved phenylalanine or tryptophan normally closing the CDR3 is absent here, so this likely arose from a read error. The chain uses TRBV6-5 and TRBJ1-1; D is uncertain. The CDR3 contains 15 residues. Germline V lookup: CDR1 MNHEY, CDR2 SVGAGI. The V gene lost 3 bases and the J gene lost 1 base, with 12 bases spanning the gap. In DNA, the CDR3 is TGTGCCAGCAGTTATCCGCCCCCGGGGAACACTGAAGCTTTCCTT. Translating gives CASSYPPPGNTEAFL.

This clonotype was seen many times. The chain recombines TRBV20-1 with TRBJ1-3; no clear D. From germline, CDR1 is DFQATT and CDR2 SNEGSKA (reference sequence). This CDR3 contains 12 residues. V was cut by 3 bases and J by 4 bases, with 7 bases left in between. CDR3 sequence: CSASRRGNTIYF. The CDR3 DNA is TGCAGTGCTAGCAGGAGGGGAAACACCATATATTTT.

Worth noting for this clonotype: Because the CDR3's place on the DNA is in doubt, the DNA is left out and the CDR3 is given as listed by TCRdb. The V gene is TRBV7-9, the J gene TRBJ1-2; the table's D call, TRBD1, was not checked against the DNA. Germline loops: CDR1 SEHNR, CDR2 FQNEAQ (reference sequence). Counting both end residues, the CDR3 totals 19 amino acids. The CDR3 sequence: CASSIYLCSVGGGDYGYTF.

The V and J genes are TRBV9 and TRBJ2-5; D is possibly TRBD1 (6 bases). The germline CDR1 and CDR2 sequences are SGDLS and YYNGEE. V shed 1 base and J shed 5 bases, with 12 bases lying between them. There are 14 residues in the CDR3. The CDR3 sequence: CASSVTDSQETQYF. The CDR3 nucleotides read TGTGCCAGCAGCGTAACGGACAGCCAGGAGACCCAGTACTTC.

This clonotype was detected a few times. J is TRBJ2-3 and V is TRBV2, with D uncertain. The CDR3 contains 14 residues. With 5 bases removed from V and 1 base from J, the gap between germline ends came to 10 bases. The V gene's germline CDR1 is SNHLY and CDR2 FYNNEI. The CDR3 DNA reads as TGTGCCAGCAGTTTCTCCAAAGGCACAGATACGCAGTATTTT. It codes for CASSFSKGTDTQYF.

This clonotype came up many times. CDR3 sequence (DNA): TGCGCCAGCAGTGATGGTAGCGGGAGGGCCGTCGGGGAGCTGTTTTTT. Translation gives CASSDGSGRAVGELFF. J is TRBJ2-2 and V is TRBV10-1; TRBD2 matches 11 bases. With V trimmed by 3 bases and J by 7 bases, 7 bases remained unmatched. The germline V gene encodes CDR1 WNHNN and CDR2 SYGVQD (reference sequence). The CDR3 consists of 16 residues.